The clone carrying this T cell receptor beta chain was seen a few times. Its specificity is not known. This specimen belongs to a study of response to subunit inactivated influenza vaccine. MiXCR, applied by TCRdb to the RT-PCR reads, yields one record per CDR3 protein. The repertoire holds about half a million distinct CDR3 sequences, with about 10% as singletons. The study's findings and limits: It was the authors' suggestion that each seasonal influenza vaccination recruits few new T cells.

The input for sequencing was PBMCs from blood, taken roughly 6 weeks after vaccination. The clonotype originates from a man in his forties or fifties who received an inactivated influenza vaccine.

As DNA, the CDR3 is TGTGCCAGCAGCTTAGGGCCGACTAGCGGGGACTCCTACGAGCAGTACTTC. Its protein product is CASSLGPTSGDSYEQYF. The rearrangement joins TRBV7-6 to TRBJ2-7; 11 positions match TRBD2. V lost 1 base to trimming and J lost 0 bases; unmatched junction nucleotides: 5. Germline V gene lookup returns CDR1 SGHVS and CDR2 FNYEAQ. The CDR3 sequence is 17 residues long.